This T cell receptor (beta chain) was observed in a study of T cell repertoires in cytomegalovirus infection. Study-wide background: Based on public TCR beta signatures, there were indications of CMV infection and of a matching HLA type.

As for this clonotype: Its cognate antigen is unknown.

Study findings and constraints: Ex vivo, HLA-C-restricted CMV-specific TCR beta clonotypes prevailed over the rest of the response.

TCRdb reprocessed the reads with MiXCR, giving one entry per CDR3 protein. The table has fewer than 550,000 distinct CDR3 sequences, approximately 11% seen once; the top ten hold roughly 10%. Trimming removed 6 bases at V and 5 bases at J, with 16 bases between. CDR1 is DFQATT and CDR2 is SNEGSKA in the germline V gene (reference sequence). The CDR3 extends over 14 amino acids. The gene calls are TRBV20-1 and TRBJ1-4; possible D gene TRBD1, 6 bases. The sample consisted of PBMCs. The sequence derives from a human donor in good health (CMV status not recorded). Some clones in this sample may be carry-over from other donors' samples. The CDR3: CSAQDTGSNEKLFF. CDR3 DNA sequence: TGCAGTGCCCAAGATACAGGGTCCAATGAAAAACTGTTTTTT.